This T cell receptor beta chain was sequenced during a study of blood T cell repertoires in COVID-19. The length of the CDR3 is 13 residues. Trimming at V came to 5 bases and at J to 5 bases, leaving 6 bases not matched to a gene. Only in-frame clones appear in the TCRdb table, and some are missing; sequencing was by immunoSEQ multiplex PCR. The sample shows 120,000 to 150,000 clones, around 80% of them seen only once. The sequence was obtained from a young woman who had been exposed to COVID-19. The sample comprised PBMCs or T cells enriched from blood (not recorded which). The rearrangement links TRBV12-3 or TRBV12-4 to TRBJ2-7; TRBD1 matches 7 bases. CDR3 protein: CASSRTGEDEQYF. CDR3 in DNA: TGTGCCAGCAGTCGCACAGGGGAAGACGAGCAGTACTTC.